The 14 T cell receptor beta chains below all came from one sample that was sequenced in a study of blood T cell repertoires in COVID-19. TCRdb's table, derived via immunoSEQ multiplex PCR, lists solely in-frame clones and lacks some. The table lists about 190,000 clones, around 85% of them singletons. What was sequenced was PBMCs or T cells enriched from blood (not recorded which). These TCRs come from a woman in her 30s who had recovered from COVID-19.

The chain uses TRBV5-1 and TRBJ1-2; 7 nucleotides align to TRBD1. The CDR3 contains 16 residues. Trimming removed 3 bases from V and 11 bases from J; junction bases left unmatched: 19. CDR1 and CDR2 from the germline V gene are SGHRS and YFSETQ. CDR3 region: CASSSRQGASGVGYTF. Written as DNA, the CDR3 is TGCGCCAGCAGCTCCCGACAGGGAGCGTCCGGGGTAGGATACACCTTC.

This chain connects TRBV11-2 to TRBJ2-1; D gene unclear. The ends were cut back, 2 bases at V and 0 bases at J, with 11 bases in the middle. CDR1 and CDR2 from the germline V gene are SGHAT and FQNNGV. The CDR3 has 16 amino acids. This chain's CDR3 is CASSLTWSISYNEQFF. CDR3 sequence (DNA): TGTGCCAGCAGCTTAACTTGGTCGATCTCCTACAATGAGCAGTTCTTC.

J is TRBJ2-7 and V is TRBV9, with TRBD1 matching 7 bases. Germline-derived CDR1 and CDR2 are SGDLS and YYNGEE. V dropped 3 bases and J dropped 3; count of bases not matched to a gene: 3. The CDR3 loop spans 13 amino acids. The CDR3 sequence: CASSARQGYEQYF. The CDR3 DNA sequence: TGTGCCAGCAGCGCGAGACAGGGCTACGAGCAGTACTTC.

DNA of the CDR3: TGTGCCAGCAGCCCCCTGCTAGCGGGAGAAACCGGGGAGCTGTTTTTT. Translating it yields CASSPLLAGETGELFF. J is TRBJ2-2 and V is TRBV5-8; 10 bases align to TRBD2. V lost 4 bases, J lost 5 bases, and 8 bases stayed unmatched. The V gene's germline CDR1 is SGHTS and CDR2 YDEGEE. This CDR3 is 16 amino acids long.

This clone has a single count. The rearrangement joins TRBV4-2 to TRBJ2-5, with TRBD2 matching over 8 bases. The CDR3 is 15 amino acids. Unmatched junction bases numbered 5, after V lost 4 bases and J lost 1 base. CDR1 is LGHNA and CDR2 is YNFKEQ in the germline V gene. The chain's CDR3 is CASSRTGGAQETQYF. CDR3 bases: TGTGCCAGCAGCCGAACCGGGGGGGCCCAAGAGACCCAGTACTTC.

The genes are TRBV28 and TRBJ2-7, with a weak D call TRBD1 (5 bases). CDR1 and CDR2 (germline): MDHEN, SYDVKM. The CDR3 sequence is 14 residues long. V gave up 5 bases and J gave up 7 bases, with 18 bases separating them. The CDR3 region has the DNA TGTGCCAGCAGTATAAGTATGGTATCAGGGGAGCAGTACTTC. Its translation is CASSISMVSGEQYF.

The chain recombines TRBV28 with TRBJ2-2, with unresolved D. The V end was cut by 6 bases, the J end by 0 bases, with 8 bases between. Per germline, CDR1 MDHEN and CDR2 SYDVKM. The CDR3 sequence is 14 residues long. Written as DNA, the CDR3 is TGTGCCAGCAGGCGACAATCGAACACCGGGGAGCTGTTTTTT. This sequence encodes CASRRQSNTGELFF.

This clone was recorded only once. The J gene is TRBJ2-3, the V gene TRBV7-2; D uncertain. The CDR3 spans 14 residues. Trimming took off 1 base at V and 6 bases at J, with 11 bases between the two ends. Germline loops: CDR1 SGHTA, CDR2 FQGNSA. CDR3 coding DNA: TGTGCCAGCAGCTTAGTAGTCTCATCCGATACGCAGTATTTT. This gives the protein CASSLVVSSDTQYF.

CDR3 DNA sequence: TGTGCCAGTAGTATAGGGACAGGTATGAACACTGAAGCTTTCTTT. This gives the protein CASSIGTGMNTEAFF. V and J are TRBV19 and TRBJ1-1, with 7 bases lining up with TRBD1. Germline CDR1 LNHDA, CDR2 SQIVND (reference sequence). The CDR3 has 15 residues. Trimming at V came to 1 base and at J to 0 bases, leaving 2 bases not matched to a gene.

The V call is TRBV28, the J call TRBJ1-2; the D is unclear. Germline assignment: CDR1 MDHEN and CDR2 SYDVKM. V was clipped by 3 bases and J by 12 bases, with 17 bases between them. This CDR3 region has 13 residues. CDR3 in amino acids: CASSFDRTVLDTF. Written as DNA, the CDR3 is TGTGCCAGCAGTTTCGACCGGACTGTTCTAGACACCTTC.

The genes are TRBV18 and TRBJ2-7; 7 bases map to TRBD1. CDR1 and CDR2 (germline): KGHSH, LQKENI. The trim removed 5 bases at V and 1 base at J, leaving 8 bases unmatched. This CDR3 is 15 amino acids long. The CDR3 DNA reads as TGTGCCAGCTCATTCGACAGGGTAAGATCCTACGAGCAGTACTTC. This gives the protein CASSFDRVRSYEQYF.

The rearrangement links TRBV11-2 to TRBJ1-1; D call uncertain. The CDR3 is 13 residues long. Trimming took 0 bases from V and 7 from J, leaving 9 bases between them. Germline V CDR1 and CDR2: SGHAT, FQNNGV. The CDR3 coding sequence is TGTGCCAGCAGCTTAGATTGGGGAGGTGAAGCTTTCTTT. This gives the protein CASSLDWGGEAFF. Drawing the rest from reference TRBV11-2 and TRBJ1-1, the complete variable domain is EAGVAQSPRYKIIEKRQSVAFWCNPISGHATLYWYQQILGQGPKLLIQFQNNGVVDDSQLPKDRFSAERLKGVDSTLKIQPAKLEDSAVYLCASSLDWGGEAFFGQGTRLTVV.

As regards this clone: The sample carries other DNA sequences with the same CDR3. J is TRBJ2-7 and V is TRBV9, with 10 bases that match TRBD2. The CDR3 length is 14 residues. Unmatched junction bases numbered 0, after V lost 0 bases and J lost 3 bases. Looked up from germline, CDR1 is SGDLS and CDR2 is YYNGEE. The DNA of the CDR3 is TGTGCCAGCAGCGTAGGGACTAGCGGCTACGAGCAGTACTTC. Residues: CASSVGTSGYEQYF. Together with reference TRBV9 and TRBJ2-7, the CDR3 gives the full variable domain: DSGVTQTPKHLITATGQRVTLRCSPRSGDLSVYWYQQSLDQGLQFLIQYYNGEERAKGNILERFSAQQFPDLHSELNLSSLELGDSALYFCASSVGTSGYEQYFGPGTRLTVT.

The chain couples TRBV28 to TRBJ1-2, with TRBD1 identical over 9 bases. CDR1 and CDR2 from the germline V gene are MDHEN and SYDVKM. The CDR3 sequence is 17 residues long. The ends lost 4 bases at V and 4 bases at J; junction bases unmatched: 13. DNA for the CDR3: TGTGCCAGCAGTTCACTATCGGGGACAGGGTTGCGCTATGGCTACACCTTC. It specifies CASSSLSGTGLRYGYTF.